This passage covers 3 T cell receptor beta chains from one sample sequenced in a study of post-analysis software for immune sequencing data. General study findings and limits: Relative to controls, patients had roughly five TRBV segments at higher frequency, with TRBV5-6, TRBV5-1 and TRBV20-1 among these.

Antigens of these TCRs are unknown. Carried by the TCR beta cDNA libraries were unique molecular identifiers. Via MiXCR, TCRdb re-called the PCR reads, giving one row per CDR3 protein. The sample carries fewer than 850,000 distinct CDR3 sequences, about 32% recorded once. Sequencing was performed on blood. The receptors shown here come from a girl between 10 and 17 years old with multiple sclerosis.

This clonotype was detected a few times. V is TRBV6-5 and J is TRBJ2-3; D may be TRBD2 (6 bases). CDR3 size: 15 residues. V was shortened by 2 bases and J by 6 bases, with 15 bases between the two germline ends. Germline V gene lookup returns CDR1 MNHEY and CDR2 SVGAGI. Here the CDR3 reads CASSYAGRSSDTQYF. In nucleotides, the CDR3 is TGTGCCAGCAGTTACGCTGGGAGGTCTTCCGATACGCAGTATTTT.

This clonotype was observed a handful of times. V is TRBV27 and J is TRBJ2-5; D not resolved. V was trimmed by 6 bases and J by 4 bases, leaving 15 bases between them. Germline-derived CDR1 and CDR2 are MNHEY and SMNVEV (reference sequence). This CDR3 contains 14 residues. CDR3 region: CASSRETFPETQYF. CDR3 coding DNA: TGTGCCAGCAGCCGAGAGACATTCCCAGAGACCCAGTACTTC.

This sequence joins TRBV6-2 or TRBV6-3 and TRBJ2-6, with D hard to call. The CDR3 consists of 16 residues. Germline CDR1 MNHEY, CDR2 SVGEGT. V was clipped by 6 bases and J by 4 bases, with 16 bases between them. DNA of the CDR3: TGTGCCAGCAGCCGGGCTAGAGACCTAGGGGCCAACGTCCTGACTTTC. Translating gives CASSRARDLGANVLTF.